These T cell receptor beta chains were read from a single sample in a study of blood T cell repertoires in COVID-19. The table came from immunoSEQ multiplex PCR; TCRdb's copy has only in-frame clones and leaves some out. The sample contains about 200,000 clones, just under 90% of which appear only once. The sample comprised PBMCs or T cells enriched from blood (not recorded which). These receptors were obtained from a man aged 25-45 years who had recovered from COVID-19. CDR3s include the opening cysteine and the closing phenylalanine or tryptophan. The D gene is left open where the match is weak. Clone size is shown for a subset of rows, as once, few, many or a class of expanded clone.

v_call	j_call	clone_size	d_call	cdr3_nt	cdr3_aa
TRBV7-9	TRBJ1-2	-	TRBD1	TGTGCCAGCACCTCCTGGGACAGGGTAAATTACTATGGCTACACCTTC	CASTSWDRVNYYGYTF
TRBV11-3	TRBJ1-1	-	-	TGTGCCAGCAGCTTAACAGGGACGAACACTGAAGCTTTCTTT	CASSLTGTNTEAFF
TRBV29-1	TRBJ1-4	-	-	TGCAGCGTTGAGGAGGGGTTCGGGGAAAAACTGTTTTTT	CSVEEGFGEKLFF
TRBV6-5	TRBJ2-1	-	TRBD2	TGTGCCAGCAGTTACCAGGGACTAGCGGGGGGGCATGAGCAGTTCTTC	CASSYQGLAGGHEQFF
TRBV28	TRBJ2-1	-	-	TGTGCCAGCAGCCCATGGAGCAATGAGCAGTTCTTC	CASSPWSNEQFF
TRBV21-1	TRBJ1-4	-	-	TGTGCCAGCAGCAAACAGGGCGGTAATGAAAAACTGTTTTTT	CASSKQGGNEKLFF
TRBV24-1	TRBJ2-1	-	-	TGTGCCACCAGTGATTTCTCTAGCAGCAATGAGCAGTTCTTC	CATSDFSSSNEQFF
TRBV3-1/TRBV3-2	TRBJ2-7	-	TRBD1	TGTGCCAGCAGCCAGCTTACAGGGGGACGGCGCGAGCAGTACTTC	CASSQLTGGRREQYF
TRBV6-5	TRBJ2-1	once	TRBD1	TGTGCCAGCAGTCCAGGACAGGGTTGGTACAATGAGCAGTTCTTC	CASSPGQGWYNEQFF
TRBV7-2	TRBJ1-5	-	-	TGTGCCAGCAGCCGGGGTAGTGATCAGCCCCAGCATTTT	CASSRGSDQPQHF
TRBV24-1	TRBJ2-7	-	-	TGTGCCACCAGTGACCGGGACTCCTACGAGCAGTACTTC	CATSDRDSYEQYF
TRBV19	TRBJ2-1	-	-	TGTGCCAGTAGTATCGACAGTTACAATGAGCAGTTCTTC	CASSIDSYNEQFF
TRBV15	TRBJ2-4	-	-	TGTGCCACCAGCGGAAGGCAAAGCCAGGACATTCAGTACTTC	CATSGRQSQDIQYF
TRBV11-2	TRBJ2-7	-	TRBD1	TGTGCCAGCAGCAAGGGACAGGGGGCCTACGAGCAGTACTTC	CASSKGQGAYEQYF
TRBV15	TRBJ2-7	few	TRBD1	TGTGCCACCAGCAGAGAATTTACAGGGGAAATATCTCGCGAGCAGTACTTC	CATSREFTGEISREQYF
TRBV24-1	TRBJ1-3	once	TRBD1	TGTGCCACCAGTGATGGGGACAGTCTCTCTGGAAACACCATATATTTT	CATSDGDSLSGNTIYF
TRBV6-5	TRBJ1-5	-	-	TGTGCCAGCAGTCCCCTCAACAGGGCCGATCAGCCCCAGCATTTT	CASSPLNRADQPQHF
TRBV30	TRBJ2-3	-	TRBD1	TGTGCCTGGAGAACAGGGGGCCCCACAGATACGCAGTATTTT	CAWRTGGPTDTQYF
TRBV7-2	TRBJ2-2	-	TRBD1	TGTGCCAGCAGCCCCTGGGACAGGGCTTTACCGGGGGAGCTGTTTTTT	CASSPWDRALPGELFF
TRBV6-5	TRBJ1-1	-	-	TGTGCCAGCAGTCAGGTTGCGAACACTGAAGCTTTCTTT	CASSQVANTEAFF
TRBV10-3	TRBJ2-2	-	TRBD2	TGTGCCACTACTAGCGAGGTGAACACCGGGGAGCTGTTTTTT	CATTSEVNTGELFF
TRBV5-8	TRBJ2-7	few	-	TGTGCCAGCAGCCCTATATGGGGGCCCGACGAGCAGTACTTC	CASSPIWGPDEQYF
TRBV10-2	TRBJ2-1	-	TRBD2	TGCGCCAGCAGTGTTGTGACTAGCGGGACCAATGAGCAGTTCTTC	CASSVVTSGTNEQFF
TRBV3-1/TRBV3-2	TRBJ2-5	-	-	TGTGCCAGCAGCCAAGTGAGGGGGTCTGAGACCCAGTACTTC	CASSQVRGSETQYF
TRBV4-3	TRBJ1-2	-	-	TGCGCCAGCAGCCAAGATCGGGGTGGCGGCTACACCTTC	CASSQDRGGGYTF